The T cell receptor beta chain described here comes from a study of T cells in Graves' hyperthyroidism and ophthalmopathy. After removal of 2 bases from V and 1 base from J, the junction contained 1 base not matched to a gene. Germline CDR1 is MDHEN and CDR2 is SYDVKM. The CDR3 is 15 residues long. If no ophthalmopathy progression occurred within 18 months, Graves' hyperthyroidism was stable. This clonotype was counted many times. There were TCR beta CDR3 regions amplified from RNA transcripts. When the TCR CDR3 underwent first-round RT-PCR, the HTBI primer set was used. Via MiXCR, TCRdb re-called the multiplex PCR reads, giving one row per CDR3 protein. The repertoire holds more than 550,000 distinct CDR3 sequences, with roughly 17% as singletons.

The clonotype was recovered from a man in his fifties or sixties with Graves' hyperthyroidism. The chain recombines TRBV28 with TRBJ2-3, with TRBD2 matching over 9 bases. What was sequenced was blood. In DNA, the CDR3 is TGTGCCAGCAGTTTACAGCGGGAGGGCACAGATACGCAGTATTTT. This codes for CASSLQREGTDTQYF.